Listed below are T cell receptor beta chains from one sample, sequenced in a study of shared clonotypes between healthy human individuals. Assay used: immunoSEQ multiplex PCR; TCRdb lists only in-frame clones, some missing. Counted here are roughly 550,000 clones, 95% to 96% occurring once; the ten biggest clones make up roughly 0.1%. Source material: naive CD8+ T cells sorted from blood. Receptors were obtained from a woman younger than 45 in good health. Both conserved end residues are part of each CDR3. A D gene is named only where the DNA matches it firmly. Size is omitted from some rows. Given values are once, few, many or a class for expanded clones.

V	D	J	size	CDR3	DNA
TRBV5-4	TRBD2	TRBJ2-3	.	CASSFLAGSTDTQYF	TGTGCCAGCAGCTTTCTAGCGGGGAGCACAGATACGCAGTATTTT
TRBV7-2	TRBD2	TRBJ2-7	.	CASTLLAGKNYEQYF	TGTGCCAGCACCCTCCTAGCGGGTAAAAACTACGAGCAGTACTTC
TRBV6-5	.	TRBJ1-2	.	CASTNPGANYGYTF	TGTGCCAGCACCAACCCGGGGGCGAACTATGGCTACACCTTC
TRBV7-6	TRBD1	TRBJ1-1	.	CASSLARGTVPYTEAFF	TGTGCCAGCAGCTTAGCTCGCGGGACAGTGCCGTACACTGAAGCTTTCTTT
TRBV7-9	.	TRBJ1-1	.	CASSLPQGRTEAFF	TGTGCCAGCAGCTTACCCCAGGGTAGGACTGAAGCTTTCTTT
TRBV5-6	TRBD2	TRBJ2-3	.	CASSSFYPGGLDTQYF	TGTGCCAGCAGCTCTTTCTATCCGGGAGGGCTTGATACGCAGTATTTT
TRBV27	TRBD2	TRBJ2-1	.	CASSGPSGSSRNEQFF	TGTGCCAGCAGTGGACCCAGCGGGAGTTCCCGGAATGAGCAGTTCTTC
TRBV5-4	.	TRBJ2-1	.	CASLTTDEQFF	TGTGCCAGCCTTACCACGGATGAGCAGTTCTTC
TRBV11-2	.	TRBJ2-7	.	CASSNSGTQYF	TGTGCCAGCAGCAACTCGGGGACGCAGTACTTC
TRBV6-5	TRBD2	TRBJ2-1	.	CASSYSGGWTDNEQFF	TGTGCCAGCAGTTACTCGGGGGGGTGGACTGACAATGAGCAGTTCTTC
TRBV7-9	.	TRBJ2-7	.	CASSSIGPNPYEQYF	TGTGCCAGCAGCTCTATTGGACCAAATCCCTACGAGCAGTACTTC
TRBV19	.	TRBJ2-3	.	CASSRWKSTDTQYF	TGTGCCAGTAGTAGGTGGAAAAGCACAGATACGCAGTATTTT
TRBV6-1	.	TRBJ1-5	.	CASSDRYSNQPQHF	TGTGCCAGCAGCGACAGGTATAGCAATCAGCCCCAGCATTTT
TRBV6-5	.	TRBJ2-1	.	CASSYYGGDEQFF	TGTGCCAGCAGTTATTACGGGGGTGATGAGCAGTTCTTC
TRBV11-2	TRBD2	TRBJ2-3	.	CASSWGLAGVGHTGDTQYF	TGTGCCAGCAGCTGGGGACTAGCGGGAGTCGGGCACACTGGAGATACGCAGTATTTT
TRBV7-8	.	TRBJ2-1	.	CASSSTEGAYNEQFF	TGTGCCAGCAGCTCGACCGAGGGCGCCTACAATGAGCAGTTCTTC
TRBV20-1	.	TRBJ1-2	.	CSNRDSYGYTF	TGCAGCAACCGGGACTCCTATGGCTACACCTTC
TRBV19	.	TRBJ1-5	.	CASTLGDVYSNQPQHF	TGTGCCAGTACCCTCGGGGACGTCTATAGCAATCAGCCCCAGCATTTT
TRBV27	.	TRBJ2-1	.	CASSLVSGASYNEQFF	TGTGCCAGCAGTTTAGTTAGCGGAGCCTCCTACAATGAGCAGTTCTTC
TRBV5-1	.	TRBJ1-1	.	CASSLAYGQSNTEAFF	TGCGCCAGCAGCTTGGCATATGGGCAATCGAACACTGAAGCTTTCTTT
TRBV27	TRBD1	TRBJ2-3	.	CASSLLGQGTDTQYF	TGTGCCAGCAGTTTGCTGGGACAGGGCACAGATACGCAGTATTTT
TRBV4-2	.	TRBJ1-1	.	CASSHSGLVNTEAFF	TGTGCCAGCAGCCATTCGGGATTGGTGAACACTGAAGCTTTCTTT
TRBV11-2	.	TRBJ2-1	.	CASSPPTPYNEQFF	TGTGCCAGCAGCCCCCCGACACCTTACAATGAGCAGTTCTTC
TRBV28	TRBD2	TRBJ2-3	.	CASSLTSASTDTQYF	TGTGCCAGCAGTCTGACTAGCGCTAGCACAGATACGCAGTATTTT
TRBV11-2	.	TRBJ2-1	.	CASSPGLVKDNEQFF	TGTGCCAGCAGCCCAGGACTCGTCAAAGATAATGAGCAGTTCTTC
TRBV28	TRBD1	TRBJ1-5	few	CASSKDRAQPQHF	TGTGCCAGCAGCAAGGACAGGGCTCAGCCCCAGCATTTT
TRBV28	.	TRBJ1-1	.	CASSFSLVTEAFF	TGTGCCAGCAGTTTTTCTCTTGTCACTGAAGCTTTCTTT
TRBV13	.	TRBJ2-3	.	CASSPTPSSTDTQYF	TGTGCCAGCAGCCCGACTCCGTCTAGCACAGATACGCAGTATTTT
TRBV6-5	.	TRBJ2-3	.	CASSYVSTDTQYF	TGTGCCAGCAGTTACGTCAGCACAGATACGCAGTATTTT
TRBV2	.	TRBJ1-6	.	CASSEAWTVNSPLHF	TGTGCCAGCAGTGAAGCGTGGACAGTTAATTCACCCCTCCACTTT
TRBV9	.	TRBJ1-5	.	CASSPTTGAQPQHF	TGTGCCAGCAGCCCTACGACAGGAGCTCAGCCCCAGCATTTT
TRBV14	.	TRBJ2-4	.	CASSQADSIAKNIQYF	TGTGCCAGCAGCCAAGCAGACAGTATAGCCAAAAACATTCAGTACTTC
TRBV5-1	.	TRBJ1-1	once	CASSLTTSLNTEAFF	TGCGCCAGCAGCTTGACGACGAGCCTGAACACTGAAGCTTTCTTT
TRBV7-9	.	TRBJ2-5	.	CASSSRPTDFQETQYF	TGTGCCAGCAGCTCCAGACCTACAGATTTCCAAGAGACCCAGTACTTC
TRBV7-9	.	TRBJ2-7	.	CASELGREQYF	TGTGCCAGCGAGCTTGGGCGGGAGCAGTACTTC
TRBV7-8	TRBD2	TRBJ2-3	.	CASTTSGRVTDTQYF	TGTGCCAGCACCACTAGCGGGAGGGTAACAGATACGCAGTATTTT
TRBV28	TRBD1	TRBJ2-7	.	CASRLTGTGDPWQYF	TGTGCCAGCAGGTTGACCGGGACAGGGGACCCATGGCAGTACTTC
TRBV27	TRBD2	TRBJ2-3	.	CASRWTSGSPHYTDTQYF	TGTGCCAGCAGGTGGACTAGCGGGAGTCCCCACTACACAGATACGCAGTATTTT
TRBV28	TRBD1	TRBJ1-5	.	CASSYRDRYIFNQPQHF	TGTGCCAGCAGTTACCGGGACAGGTACATTTTCAATCAGCCCCAGCATTTT
TRBV29-1	.	TRBJ2-5	.	CSTSDPRETQYF	TGCAGCACCTCCGACCCCCGAGAGACCCAGTACTTC
TRBV9	.	TRBJ1-5	.	CASSVATRIQPQHF	TGTGCCAGCAGCGTAGCCACAAGGATTCAGCCCCAGCATTTT
TRBV27	.	TRBJ1-3	.	CASSPTGTGNTIYF	TGTGCCAGCAGTCCTACAGGGACAGGAAACACCATATATTTT
TRBV6-6	TRBD1	TRBJ1-1	.	CASSYQDRGEAFF	TGTGCCAGCAGTTACCAGGACAGGGGTGAAGCTTTCTTT
TRBV29-1	TRBD2	TRBJ2-7	.	CSVTASGSVWDEQYF	TGCAGCGTTACGGCTAGCGGGAGTGTTTGGGACGAGCAGTACTTC